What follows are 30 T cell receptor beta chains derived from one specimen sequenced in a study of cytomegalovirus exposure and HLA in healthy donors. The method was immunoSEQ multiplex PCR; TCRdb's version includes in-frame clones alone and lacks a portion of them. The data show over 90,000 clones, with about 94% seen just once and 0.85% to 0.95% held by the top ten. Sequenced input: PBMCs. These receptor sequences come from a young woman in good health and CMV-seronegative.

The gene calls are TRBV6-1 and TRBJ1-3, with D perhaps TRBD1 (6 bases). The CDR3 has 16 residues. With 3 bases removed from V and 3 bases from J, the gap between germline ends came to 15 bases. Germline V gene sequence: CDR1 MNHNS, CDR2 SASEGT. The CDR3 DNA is TGTGCCAGCAGTGAGCACCCTTCAGGGGATGGAAACACCATATATTTT. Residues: CASSEHPSGDGNTIYF.

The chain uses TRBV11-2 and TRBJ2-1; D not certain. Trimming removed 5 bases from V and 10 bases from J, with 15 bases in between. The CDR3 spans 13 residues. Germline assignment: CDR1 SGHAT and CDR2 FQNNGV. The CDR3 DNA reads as TGTGCCAGCAGCCAGAGTTCGGTCGGGGAGCAGTTCTTC. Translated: CASSQSSVGEQFF. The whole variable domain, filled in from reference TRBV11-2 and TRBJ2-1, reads EAGVAQSPRYKIIEKRQSVAFWCNPISGHATLYWYQQILGQGPKLLIQFQNNGVVDDSQLPKDRFSAERLKGVDSTLKIQPAKLEDSAVYLCASSQSSVGEQFFGPGTRLTVL.

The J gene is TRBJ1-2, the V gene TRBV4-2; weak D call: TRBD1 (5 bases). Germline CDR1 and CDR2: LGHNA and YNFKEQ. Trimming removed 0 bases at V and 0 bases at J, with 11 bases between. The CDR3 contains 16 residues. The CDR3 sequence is CASSQDYGGANYGYTF. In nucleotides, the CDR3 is TGTGCCAGCAGCCAAGATTATGGGGGGGCTAACTATGGCTACACCTTC.

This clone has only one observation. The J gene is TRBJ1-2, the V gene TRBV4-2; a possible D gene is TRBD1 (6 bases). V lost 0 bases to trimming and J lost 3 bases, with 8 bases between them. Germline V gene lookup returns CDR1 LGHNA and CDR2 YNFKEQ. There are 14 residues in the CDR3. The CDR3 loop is CASSQDRGDYGYTF. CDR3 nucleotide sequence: TGTGCCAGCAGCCAAGACAGGGGAGACTATGGCTACACCTTC.

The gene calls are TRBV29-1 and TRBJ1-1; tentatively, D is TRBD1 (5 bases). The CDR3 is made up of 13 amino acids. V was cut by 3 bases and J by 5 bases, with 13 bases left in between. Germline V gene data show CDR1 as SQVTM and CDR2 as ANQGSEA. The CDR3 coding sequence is TGCAGCGTTGACGGGGCGGGGGTGACTGAAGCTTTCTTT. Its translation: CSVDGAGVTEAFF.

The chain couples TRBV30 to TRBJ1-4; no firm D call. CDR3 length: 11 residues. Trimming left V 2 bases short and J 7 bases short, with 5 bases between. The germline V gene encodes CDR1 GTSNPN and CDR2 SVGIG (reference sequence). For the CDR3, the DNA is TGTGCCTGGAGTACCGGTGAAAAACTGTTTTTT. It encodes CAWSTGEKLFF.

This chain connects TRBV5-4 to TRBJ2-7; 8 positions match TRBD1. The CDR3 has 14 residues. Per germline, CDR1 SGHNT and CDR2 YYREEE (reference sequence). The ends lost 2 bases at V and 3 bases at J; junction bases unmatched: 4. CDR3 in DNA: TGTGCCAGCAGCTTTTGGGACAGGAGCTACGAGCAGTACTTC. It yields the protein CASSFWDRSYEQYF. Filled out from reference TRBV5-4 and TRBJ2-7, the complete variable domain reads ETGVTQSPTHLIKTRGQQVTLRCSSQSGHNTVSWYQQALGQGPQFIFQYYREEENGRGNFPPRFSGLQFPNYSSELNVNALELDDSALYLCASSFWDRSYEQYFGPGTRLTVT.

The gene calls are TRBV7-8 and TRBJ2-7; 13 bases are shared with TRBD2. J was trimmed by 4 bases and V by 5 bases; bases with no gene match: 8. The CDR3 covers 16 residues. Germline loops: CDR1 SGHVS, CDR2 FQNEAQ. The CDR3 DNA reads TGTGCCAGCAGCCCGTTCCGACTAGCGGGAGGTTACGAGCAGTACTTC. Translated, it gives CASSPFRLAGGYEQYF.

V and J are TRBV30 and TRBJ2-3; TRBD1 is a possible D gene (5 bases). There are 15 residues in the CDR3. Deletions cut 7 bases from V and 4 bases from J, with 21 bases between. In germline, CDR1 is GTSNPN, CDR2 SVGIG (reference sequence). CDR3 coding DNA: TGTGCCTCGTCAGGTATCCAGGGTTCCGCAGATACGCAGTATTTT. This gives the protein CASSGIQGSADTQYF.

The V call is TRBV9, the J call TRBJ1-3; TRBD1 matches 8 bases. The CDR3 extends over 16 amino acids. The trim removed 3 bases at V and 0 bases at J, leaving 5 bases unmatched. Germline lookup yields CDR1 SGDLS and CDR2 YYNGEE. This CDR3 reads CASSEGQGYSGNTIYF. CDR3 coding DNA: TGTGCCAGCAGCGAAGGACAGGGTTACTCTGGAAACACCATATATTTT.

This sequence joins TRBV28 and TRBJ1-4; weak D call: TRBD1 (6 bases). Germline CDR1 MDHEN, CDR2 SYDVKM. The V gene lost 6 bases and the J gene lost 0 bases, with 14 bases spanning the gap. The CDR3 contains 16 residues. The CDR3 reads CASSSPDSSTNEKLFF. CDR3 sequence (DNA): TGTGCCAGCAGCTCCCCGGACAGCTCAACTAATGAAAAACTGTTTTTT.

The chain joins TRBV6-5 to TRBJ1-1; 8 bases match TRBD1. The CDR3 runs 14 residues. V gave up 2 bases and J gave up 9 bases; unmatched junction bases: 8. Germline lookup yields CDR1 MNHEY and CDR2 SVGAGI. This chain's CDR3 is CASSYPDQGAKAFF. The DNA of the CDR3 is TGTGCCAGCAGTTACCCAGACCAGGGGGCTAAAGCTTTCTTT.

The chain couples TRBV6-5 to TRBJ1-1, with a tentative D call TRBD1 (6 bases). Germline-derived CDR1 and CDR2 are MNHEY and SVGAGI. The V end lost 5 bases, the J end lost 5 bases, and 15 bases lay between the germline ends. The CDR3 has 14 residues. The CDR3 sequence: CASSRNREGTEAFF. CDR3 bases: TGTGCCAGCAGTCGAAACAGGGAGGGGACTGAAGCTTTCTTT.

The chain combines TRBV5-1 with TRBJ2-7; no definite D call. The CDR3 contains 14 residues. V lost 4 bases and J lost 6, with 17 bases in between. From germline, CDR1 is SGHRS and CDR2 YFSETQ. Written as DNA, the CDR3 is TGCGCCAGCAGCCAGTCCCTAGTAGGAGTCGAGCAGTACTTC. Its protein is CASSQSLVGVEQYF. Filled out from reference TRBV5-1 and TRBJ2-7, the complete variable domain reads KAGVTQTPRYLIKTRGQQVTLSCSPISGHRSVSWYQQTPGQGLQFLFEYFSETQRNKGNFPGRFSGRQFSNSRSEMNVSTLELGDSALYLCASSQSLVGVEQYFGPGTRLTVT.

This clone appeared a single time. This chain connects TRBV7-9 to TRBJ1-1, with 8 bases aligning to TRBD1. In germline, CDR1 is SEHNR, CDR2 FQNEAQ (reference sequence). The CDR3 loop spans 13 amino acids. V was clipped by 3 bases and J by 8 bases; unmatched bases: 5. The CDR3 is CASSFLDREEAFF. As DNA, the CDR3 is TGTGCCAGCAGCTTCCTGGACAGGGAGGAAGCTTTCTTT.

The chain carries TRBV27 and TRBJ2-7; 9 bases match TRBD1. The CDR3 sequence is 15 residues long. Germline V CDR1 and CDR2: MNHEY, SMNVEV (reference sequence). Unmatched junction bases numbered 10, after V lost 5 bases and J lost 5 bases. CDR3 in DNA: TGTGCCAGCAGTGGCTCTGGACAGGGGTGGCACGAGCAGTACTTC. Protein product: CASSGSGQGWHEQYF.

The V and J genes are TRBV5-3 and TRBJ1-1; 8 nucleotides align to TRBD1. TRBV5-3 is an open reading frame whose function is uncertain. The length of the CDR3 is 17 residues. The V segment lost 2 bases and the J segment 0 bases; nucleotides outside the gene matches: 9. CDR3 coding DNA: TGTGCCAGAAGCTTAAAAGGGACAGGAGACATGAACACTGAAGCTTTCTTT. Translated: CARSLKGTGDMNTEAFF.

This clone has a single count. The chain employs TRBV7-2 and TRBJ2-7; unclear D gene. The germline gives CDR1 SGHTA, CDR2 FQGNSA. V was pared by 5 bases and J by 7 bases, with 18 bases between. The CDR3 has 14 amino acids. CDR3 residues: CASSPTLGYLEQYF. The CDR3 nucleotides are TGTGCCAGCAGCCCGACCTTGGGCTACCTTGAGCAGTACTTC.

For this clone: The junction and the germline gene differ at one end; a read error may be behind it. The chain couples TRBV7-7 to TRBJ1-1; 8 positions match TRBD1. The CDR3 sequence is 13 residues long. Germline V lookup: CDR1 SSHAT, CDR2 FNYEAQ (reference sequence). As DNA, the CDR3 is TGTGCTAGCAGCTCGGACAGGGAGGCTGAAGCTTTCTTT. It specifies CASSSDREAEAFF.

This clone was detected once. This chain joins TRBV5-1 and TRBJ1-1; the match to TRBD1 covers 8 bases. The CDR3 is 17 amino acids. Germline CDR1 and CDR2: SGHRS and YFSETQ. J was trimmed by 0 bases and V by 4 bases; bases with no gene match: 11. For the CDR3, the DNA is TGCGCCAGCAGCCGACAGGGGTTCGGGGGGCTGAACACTGAAGCTTTCTTT. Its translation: CASSRQGFGGLNTEAFF.

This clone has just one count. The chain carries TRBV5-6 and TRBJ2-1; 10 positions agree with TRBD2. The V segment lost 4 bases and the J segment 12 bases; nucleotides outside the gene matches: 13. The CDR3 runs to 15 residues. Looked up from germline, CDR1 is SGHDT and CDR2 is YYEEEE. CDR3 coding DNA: TGTGCCAGCAGCCTGCTGGGGCTAGCGGGAGTGGGGCAGTTCTTC. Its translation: CASSLLGLAGVGQFF.

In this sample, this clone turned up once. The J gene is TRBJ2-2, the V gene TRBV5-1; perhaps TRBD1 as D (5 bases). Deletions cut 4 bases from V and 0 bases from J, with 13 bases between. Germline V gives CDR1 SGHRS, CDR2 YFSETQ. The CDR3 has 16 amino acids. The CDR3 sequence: CASSGQGIANTGELFF. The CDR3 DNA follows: TGCGCCAGCAGCGGGCAGGGAATAGCGAACACCGGGGAGCTGTTTTTT.

CDR3 protein: CASSGQRNEQYF. In DNA form, the CDR3 reads TGTGCCAGCAGTGGACAGAGGAACGAGCAGTACTTC. The chain recombines TRBV6-1 with TRBJ2-7; D possibly corresponds to TRBD1 (5 bases). CDR3 length: 12 amino acids. V dropped 4 bases and J dropped 5 bases, with 9 bases sitting between them. The germline CDR1 and CDR2 sequences are MNHNS and SASEGT.

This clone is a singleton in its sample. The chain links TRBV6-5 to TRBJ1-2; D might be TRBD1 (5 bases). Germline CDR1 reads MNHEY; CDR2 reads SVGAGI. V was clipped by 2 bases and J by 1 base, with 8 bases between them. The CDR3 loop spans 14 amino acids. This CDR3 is CASSYRTNNYGYTF. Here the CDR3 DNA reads TGTGCCAGCAGTTACCGGACAAATAACTATGGCTACACCTTC.

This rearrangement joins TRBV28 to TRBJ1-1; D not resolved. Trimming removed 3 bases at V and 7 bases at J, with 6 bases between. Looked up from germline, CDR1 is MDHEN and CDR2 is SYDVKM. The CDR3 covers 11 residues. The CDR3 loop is CASSFGVEAFF. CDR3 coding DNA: TGTGCCAGCAGTTTCGGGGTTGAAGCTTTCTTT.

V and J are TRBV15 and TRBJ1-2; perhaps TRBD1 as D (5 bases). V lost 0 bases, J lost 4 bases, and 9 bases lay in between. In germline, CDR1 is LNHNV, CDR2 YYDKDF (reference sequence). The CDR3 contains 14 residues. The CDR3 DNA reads TGTGCCACCAGCAGAGATGCGGGGGGCTATGGCTACACCTTC. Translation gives CATSRDAGGYGYTF.

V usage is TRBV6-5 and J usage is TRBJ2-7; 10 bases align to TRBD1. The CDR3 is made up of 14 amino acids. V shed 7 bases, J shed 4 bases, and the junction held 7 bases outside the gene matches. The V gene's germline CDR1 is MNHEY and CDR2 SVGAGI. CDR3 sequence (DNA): TGTGCCAGCAAACCGGGACAGGGGCCTTACGAGCAGTACTTC. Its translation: CASKPGQGPYEQYF.

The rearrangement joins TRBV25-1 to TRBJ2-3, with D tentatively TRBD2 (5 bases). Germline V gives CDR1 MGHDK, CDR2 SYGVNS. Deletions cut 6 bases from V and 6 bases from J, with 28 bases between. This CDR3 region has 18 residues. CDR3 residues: CASSGTGSTSRLLDTQYF. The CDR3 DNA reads TGTGCCAGCAGCGGTACTGGTTCCACTAGTAGGTTATTGGATACGCAGTATTTT.

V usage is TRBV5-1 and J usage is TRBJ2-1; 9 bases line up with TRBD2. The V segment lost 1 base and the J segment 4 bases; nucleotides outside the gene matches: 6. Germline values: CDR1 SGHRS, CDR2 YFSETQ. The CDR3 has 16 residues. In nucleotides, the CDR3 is TGCGCCAGCAGCTTGAGCACTAGCGGGCCTTACAATGAGCAGTTCTTC. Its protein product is CASSLSTSGPYNEQFF. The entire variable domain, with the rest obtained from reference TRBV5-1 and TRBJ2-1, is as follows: KAGVTQTPRYLIKTRGQQVTLSCSPISGHRSVSWYQQTPGQGLQFLFEYFSETQRNKGNFPGRFSGRQFSNSRSEMNVSTLELGDSALYLCASSLSTSGPYNEQFFGPGTRLTVL.

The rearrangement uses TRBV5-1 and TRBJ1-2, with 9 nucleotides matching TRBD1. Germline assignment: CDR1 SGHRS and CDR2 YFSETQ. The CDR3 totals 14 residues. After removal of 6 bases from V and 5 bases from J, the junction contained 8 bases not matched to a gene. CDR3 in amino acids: CASTQTGGLYGYTF. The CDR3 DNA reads TGCGCCAGCACCCAAACAGGGGGCTTATATGGCTACACCTTC.